A selection of T cell receptor beta chains follows, all from one sample in a study of shared clonotypes between healthy human individuals. Data came from immunoSEQ multiplex PCR; TCRdb stores just in-frame clones and leaves some out. The sample holds around 2,100,000 clones; roughly 94% are singletons and the top ten take more than 0.95%. The sequenced material came from naive CD8+ T cells sorted from blood. These receptors all come from a man aged 18 to 30 in good health. The CDR3 runs from the conserved cysteine through the conserved F or W. The D gene is left open where the match is weak. The size field is filled for only some rows; it gives once, few, many or a size class.

TRBJ1-1 | - | TRBV6-1 | - | CASSEKRGLWTEAFF | TGTGCCAGCAGTGAAAAGAGGGGTTTGTGGACTGAAGCTTTCTTT
TRBJ2-1 | - | TRBV5-1 | TRBD2 | CASSLASSGYYNEQFF | TGCGCCAGCAGCTTGGCCTCTAGCGGGTATTACAATGAGCAGTTCTTC
TRBJ2-3 | - | TRBV9 | - | CASAAVGGGGTDTQYF | TGTGCCAGCGCGGCCGTGGGCGGAGGAGGCACAGATACGCAGTATTTT
TRBJ2-7 | once | TRBV11-1 | - | CASSLSATGYYEQYF | TGTGCCAGCAGCTTGAGTGCTACAGGTTACTACGAGCAGTACTTC
TRBJ2-5 | - | TRBV10-2 | - | CASSEDGVQETQYF | TGCGCCAGCAGTGAGGACGGCGTTCAAGAGACCCAGTACTTC
TRBJ2-7 | - | TRBV7-9 | - | CASSSLLSGAYEQYF | TGTGCCAGCAGCTCCCTATTATCTGGAGCCTACGAGCAGTACTTC
TRBJ2-5 | - | TRBV4-3 | - | CASSQVGSWETQYF | TGCGCCAGCAGCCAAGTTGGGTCTTGGGAGACCCAGTACTTC
TRBJ2-1 | - | TRBV9 | - | CASGRTKYHNEQFF | TGTGCCAGCGGAAGGACTAAGTACCACAATGAGCAGTTCTTC
TRBJ2-7 | - | TRBV4-3 | - | CASSQDSADYYEQYF | TGCGCCAGCAGCCAAGATAGTGCAGATTACTACGAGCAGTACTTC
TRBJ2-7 | - | TRBV11-2 | - | CASSLVGGQSEQYF | TGTGCCAGCAGCTTAGTGGGGGGACAGTCCGAGCAGTACTTC
TRBJ1-2 | once | TRBV9 | - | CASPRGGESMATIF | TGTGCCAGCCCCAGGGGCGGTGAGTCTATGGCTACCATCTTC
TRBJ1-3 | - | TRBV19 | - | CASRPAIGNTIYF | TGTGCCAGCAGGCCAGCAATTGGGAACACCATATATTTT
TRBJ1-2 | - | TRBV7-9 | - | CASSFSSGYGYTF | TGTGCCAGCAGCTTCTCTTCCGGGTATGGCTACACCTTC
TRBJ2-7 | - | TRBV6-5 | TRBD1 | CASSPTTGLYEQYF | TGTGCCAGCAGTCCAACGACAGGGCTCTACGAGCAGTACTTC
TRBJ2-1 | - | TRBV7-9 | TRBD2 | CASSLVAGVYEQFF | TGTGCCAGCAGCTTAGTAGCGGGAGTGTACGAGCAGTTCTTC
TRBJ2-3 | once | TRBV5-6 | TRBD2 | CASSSFTSGSQGDTQYF | TGTGCCAGCAGCTCCTTTACTAGCGGGAGTCAGGGAGATACGCAGTATTTT
TRBJ2-1 | - | TRBV5-4 | - | CASKRGDNEQFF | TGTGCCAGCAAGAGGGGAGACAATGAGCAGTTCTTC
TRBJ2-4 | - | TRBV4-1 | TRBD2 | CASSHILAGGGENIQYF | TGCGCCAGCAGCCACATTTTAGCGGGCGGGGGTGAAAACATTCAGTACTTC
TRBJ1-2 | once | TRBV7-8 | - | CASLRPIVYGYTF | TGTGCCAGTCTACGGCCGATAGTCTATGGCTACACCTTC
TRBJ1-2 | - | TRBV29-1 | - | CSVPTGLEGYTF | TGCAGCGTTCCGACAGGCCTAGAAGGCTACACCTTC
TRBJ1-5 | - | TRBV30 | TRBD1 | CAWRTGGGNQPQHF | TGTGCCTGGAGAACAGGGGGTGGCAATCAGCCCCAGCATTTT
TRBJ2-7 | - | TRBV27 | TRBD2 | CASSLQGTSGRLYEQYF | TGTGCCAGCAGTTTACAAGGGACTAGCGGGAGGTTGTACGAGCAGTACTTC
TRBJ2-7 | - | TRBV4-1 | TRBD1 | CASSQETGVSYEQYF | TGCGCCAGCAGCCAAGAGACAGGGGTATCCTACGAGCAGTACTTC
TRBJ2-2 | - | TRBV9 | - | CASSETNTGELFF | TGTGCCAGCTCCGAGACTAACACCGGGGAGCTGTTTTTT
TRBJ1-2 | - | TRBV2 | - | CASLQGHPYGYTF | TGTGCCAGCCTGCAGGGCCATCCTTATGGCTACACCTTC
TRBJ2-1 | - | TRBV5-1 | - | CASTIRGETYNEQFF | TGCGCCAGCACGATTAGGGGGGAAACCTACAATGAGCAGTTCTTC
TRBJ2-7 | - | TRBV10-3 | TRBD2 | CAISAIGREDSYEQYF | TGTGCCATCAGCGCCATTGGGCGGGAGGACTCCTACGAGCAGTACTTC
TRBJ1-2 | once | TRBV5-6 | - | CASRFSDAGYGYTF | TGTGCCAGCAGGTTCTCGGACGCCGGCTATGGCTACACCTTC
TRBJ2-5 | - | TRBV5-1 | TRBD1 | CASSWTGETQYF | TGCGCCAGCAGCTGGACAGGAGAGACCCAGTACTTC
TRBJ2-3 | - | TRBV25-1 | - | CASSDIKGLGRTDTQYF | TGTGCCAGCAGTGATATTAAGGGGCTTGGGCGGACAGATACGCAGTATTTT
TRBJ2-1 | - | TRBV7-9 | - | CASSEPGRGDGEQFF | TGTGCCAGCAGCGAACCGGGACGCGGTGATGGTGAGCAGTTCTTC
TRBJ2-5 | - | TRBV11-2 | - | CASSLGGGSPYGETQYF | TGTGCCAGCAGCTTAGGAGGCGGCAGCCCTTACGGGGAGACCCAGTACTTC
TRBJ2-2 | - | TRBV5-1 | - | CASSLGQGKVTGELFF | TGCGCCAGCAGCTTGGGGCAGGGCAAGGTCACCGGGGAGCTGTTTTTT
TRBJ2-7 | - | TRBV6-1 | - | CASSEGFGLIYEQYF | TGTGCCAGCAGTGAAGGATTCGGCCTAATCTACGAGCAGTACTTC
TRBJ1-5 | - | TRBV27 | TRBD1 | CASSTTGGLQPQHF | TGTGCCAGCAGTACCACAGGGGGACTTCAGCCCCAGCATTTT
TRBJ1-5 | - | TRBV28 | TRBD1 | CATVNLRQGGNQPQHF | TGTGCCACCGTAAACCTCAGACAGGGAGGCAATCAGCCCCAGCATTTT
TRBJ2-7 | - | TRBV6-6 | - | CASSFDRTYEQYF | TGTGCCAGCAGTTTCGACAGGACCTACGAGCAGTACTTC
TRBJ1-5 | - | TRBV6-1 | - | CASSEEAVGMEPQHF | TGTGCCAGCAGTGAAGAGGCCGTCGGGATGGAGCCCCAGCATTTT
TRBJ2-7 | - | TRBV13 | TRBD1 | CASSLGLTTGVDEQYF | TGTGCCAGCAGCTTAGGGTTGACGACAGGGGTCGACGAGCAGTACTTC
TRBJ2-4 | - | TRBV10-2 | - | CASCDSQVAKNIQYF | TGCGCCAGCTGCGACAGCCAAGTTGCCAAAAACATTCAGTACTTC
TRBJ2-7 | - | TRBV5-1 | - | CASSDPGENEQYF | TGCGCCAGCAGCGATCCGGGGGAAAACGAGCAGTACTTC